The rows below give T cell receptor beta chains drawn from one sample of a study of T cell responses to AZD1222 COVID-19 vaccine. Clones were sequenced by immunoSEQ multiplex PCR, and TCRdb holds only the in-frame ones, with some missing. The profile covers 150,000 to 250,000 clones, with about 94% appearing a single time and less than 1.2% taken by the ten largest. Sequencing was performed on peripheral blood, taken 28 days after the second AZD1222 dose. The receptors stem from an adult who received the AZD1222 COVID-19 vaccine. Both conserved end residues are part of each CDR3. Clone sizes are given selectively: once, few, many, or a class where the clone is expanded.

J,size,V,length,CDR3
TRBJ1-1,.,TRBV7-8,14,CASSEDRWGTEAFF
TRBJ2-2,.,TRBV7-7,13,CASSLQEGGELFF
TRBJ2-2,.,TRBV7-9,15,CASSYRDRAGGELFF
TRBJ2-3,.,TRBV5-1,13,CATQRGYRDTQYF
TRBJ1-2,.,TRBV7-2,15,CASSLGGGVSYGYTF
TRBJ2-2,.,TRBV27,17,CASSLRIRGRNTGELFF
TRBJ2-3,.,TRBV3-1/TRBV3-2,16,CASSQAGTSGEDTQYF
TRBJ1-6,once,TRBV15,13,CATSVSGNSPLHF
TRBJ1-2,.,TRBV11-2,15,CASSSQGGGLYGYTF
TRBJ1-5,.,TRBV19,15,CACSGQGFSNQPQHF
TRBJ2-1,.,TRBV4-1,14,CASSQLQGRNEQFF
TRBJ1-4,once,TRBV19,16,CASSITGRRNNEKLFF
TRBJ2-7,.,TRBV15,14,CATSRKAGTYEQYF
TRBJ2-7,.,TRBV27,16,CASSLQTGGLSYEQYF
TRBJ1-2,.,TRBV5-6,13,CASSPAANYGYTF
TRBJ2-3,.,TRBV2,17,CASSDPLLAGDTHTQYF
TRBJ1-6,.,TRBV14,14,CASSTQGAQSPLHF